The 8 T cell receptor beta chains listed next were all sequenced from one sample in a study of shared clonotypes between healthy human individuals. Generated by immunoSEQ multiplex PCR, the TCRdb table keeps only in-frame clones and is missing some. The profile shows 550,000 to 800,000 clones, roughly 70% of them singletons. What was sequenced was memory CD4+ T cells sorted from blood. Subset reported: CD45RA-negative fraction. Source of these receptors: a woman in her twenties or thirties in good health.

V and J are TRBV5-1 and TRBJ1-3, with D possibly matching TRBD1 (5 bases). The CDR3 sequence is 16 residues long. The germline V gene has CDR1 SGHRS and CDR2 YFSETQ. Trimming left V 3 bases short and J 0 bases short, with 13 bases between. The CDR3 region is CASSWGDAYSGNTIYF. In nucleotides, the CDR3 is TGCGCCAGCAGCTGGGGGGACGCCTACTCTGGAAACACCATATATTTT.

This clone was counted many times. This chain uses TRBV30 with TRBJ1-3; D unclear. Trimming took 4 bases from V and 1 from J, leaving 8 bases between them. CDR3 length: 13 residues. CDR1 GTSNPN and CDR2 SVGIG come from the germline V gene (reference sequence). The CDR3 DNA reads TGTGCCTGGAATAGAAGGTCTGGAAACACCATATATTTT. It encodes CAWNRRSGNTIYF.

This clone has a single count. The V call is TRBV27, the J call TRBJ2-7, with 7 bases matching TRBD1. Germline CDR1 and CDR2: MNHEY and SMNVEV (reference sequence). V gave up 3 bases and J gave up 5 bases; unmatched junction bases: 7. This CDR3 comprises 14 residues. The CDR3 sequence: CASSFLGQRNEQYF. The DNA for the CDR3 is TGTGCCAGCAGTTTTTTGGGACAGAGAAACGAGCAGTACTTC.

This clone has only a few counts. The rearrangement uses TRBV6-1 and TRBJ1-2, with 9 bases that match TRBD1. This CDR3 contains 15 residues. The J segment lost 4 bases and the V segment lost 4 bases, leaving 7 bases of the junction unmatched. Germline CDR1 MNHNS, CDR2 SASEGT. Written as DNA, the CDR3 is TGTGCCAGCAGTGTGACAGGGGGTAGGGTCTATGGCTACACCTTC. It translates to CASSVTGGRVYGYTF.

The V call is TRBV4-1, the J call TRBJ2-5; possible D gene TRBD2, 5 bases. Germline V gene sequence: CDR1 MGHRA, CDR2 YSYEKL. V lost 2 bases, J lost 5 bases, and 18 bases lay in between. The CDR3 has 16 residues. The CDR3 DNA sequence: TGCGCCAGCAGCCAATACGAGAGGGCCGCTGCGGAGACCCAGTACTTC. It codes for CASSQYERAAAETQYF.

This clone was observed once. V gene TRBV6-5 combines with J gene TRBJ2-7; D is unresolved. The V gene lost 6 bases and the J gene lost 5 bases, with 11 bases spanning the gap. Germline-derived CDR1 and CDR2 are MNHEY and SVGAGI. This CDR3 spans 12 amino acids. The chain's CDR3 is CASSSSADEQYF. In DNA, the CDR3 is TGTGCCAGCAGCTCATCTGCGGACGAGCAGTACTTC.

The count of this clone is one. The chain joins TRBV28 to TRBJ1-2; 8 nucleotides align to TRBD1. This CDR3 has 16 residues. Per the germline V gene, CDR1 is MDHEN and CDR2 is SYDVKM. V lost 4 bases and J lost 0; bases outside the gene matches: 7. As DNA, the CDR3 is TGTGCCAGCAGTTGGCCGACAGGGGCCGCTAACTATGGCTACACCTTC. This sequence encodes CASSWPTGAANYGYTF.

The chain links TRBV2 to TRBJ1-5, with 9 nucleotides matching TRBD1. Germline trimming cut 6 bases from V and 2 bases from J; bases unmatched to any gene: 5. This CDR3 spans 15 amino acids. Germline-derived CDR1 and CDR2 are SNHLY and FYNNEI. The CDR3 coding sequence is TGTGCCAGCAGCTTACAGGGGGCTCGCAATCAGCCCCAGCATTTT. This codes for CASSLQGARNQPQHF.